This T cell receptor beta chain was retrieved from a study of blood T cell repertoires in COVID-19. Sequenced by immunoSEQ multiplex PCR; TCRdb stores in-frame clones only, minus some. The top ten clones hold roughly 2.5% of a sample with about 280,000 clones, 85% of them seen once. Trimming took 3 bases from V and 3 from J, leaving 14 bases between them. This CDR3 comprises 15 residues. Germline V lookup: CDR1 LNHNV, CDR2 YYDKDF (reference sequence). V gene TRBV15 combines with J gene TRBJ2-5; TRBD1 might be the D (5 bases). The source material was PBMCs or T cells enriched from blood (not recorded which). The source is a woman between 50 and 59 years old who had recovered from COVID-19. CDR3: CATSRGRGPEETQYF. CDR3 DNA: TGTGCCACCAGCAGGGGGCGAGGTCCGGAAGAGACCCAGTACTTC. Together with reference TRBV15 and TRBJ2-5, the CDR3 gives the full variable domain: DAMVIQNPRYQVTQFGKPVTLSCSQTLNHNVMYWYQQKSSQAPKLLFHYYDKDFNNEADTPDNFQSRRPNTSFCFLDIRSPGLGDTAMYLCATSRGRGPEETQYFGPGTRLLVL.